Below, 24 T cell receptor beta chains from the same sample are listed, as sequenced in a study of beta chain features in type 1 diabetes. Antigens of these TCRs are unknown. Study-level results: Moderate but significant shortening of TCRB CDR3s was recorded in all four CD4+ subsets from Type 1 diabetes patients.

Every isolated RNA sample was fully reverse transcribed, so sequencing captured expressed TCRB transcripts. Using immunoSEQ multiplex PCR, the repertoire was profiled, and TCRdb retains in-frame clones only, with some absent. The sample shows some 150,000 clones, 8.5% to 10% of them seen only once. The sample consisted of central memory CD4+ T cells from blood. The source is a woman aged 25-40 years with type 1 diabetes.

This chain links TRBV5-1 with TRBJ2-1; TRBD2 is a possible D gene (6 bases). Trimming removed 5 bases from V and 1 base from J, with 13 bases in between. The CDR3 contains 15 residues. In germline, CDR1 is SGHRS, CDR2 YFSETQ. The CDR3: CASRRDFQSYNEQFF. CDR3 coding DNA: TGCGCCAGCAGACGGGACTTCCAATCCTACAATGAGCAGTTCTTC.

A few counts support this clone. The CDR3 DNA sequence: TGCGCCAGCAGCTCAACCGGGACTAGCGGGAGCTACGAGCAGTACTTC. Encoded protein: CASSSTGTSGSYEQYF. The chain uses TRBV4-1 and TRBJ2-7, with TRBD2 identical over 14 bases. The V gene end was trimmed by 5 bases and the J gene end by 3 bases; junction bases not matched to a gene: 6. Germline V lookup: CDR1 MGHRA, CDR2 YSYEKL. CDR3 length equals 16 residues.

This clone came up a few times. The chain uses TRBV6-5 and TRBJ2-5, with a weak D call TRBD2 (6 bases). Trimming removed 3 bases from V and 5 bases from J, with 16 bases in between. The germline CDR1 and CDR2 sequences are MNHEY and SVGAGI. This CDR3 has 15 amino acids. Here the CDR3 DNA reads TGTGCCAGCAGTTATCCCCAACGTAGCGGTGAGACCCAGTACTTC. Encoded protein: CASSYPQRSGETQYF.

This clone came up a few times. V usage is TRBV7-9 and J usage is TRBJ2-5; D is unclear. Germline values: CDR1 SEHNR, CDR2 FQNEAQ (reference sequence). V was cut by 5 bases and J by 3 bases, with 4 bases left in between. The CDR3 is 11 residues long. The CDR3 nucleotides read TGTGCCAGCAGCGAGAAAGAGACCCAGTACTTC. This codes for CASSEKETQYF.

There are a few counts of this clone. V is TRBV13 and J is TRBJ2-5; possibly TRBD1 for D (5 bases). From germline, CDR1 is PRHDT and CDR2 FYEKMQ (reference sequence). Trimming removed 5 bases from V and 5 bases from J, with 15 bases in between. This CDR3 is 14 amino acids long. DNA of the CDR3: TGTGCCAGCAGCAGGGGCTCAGCAGGCGAGACCCAGTACTTC. Residues: CASSRGSAGETQYF.

The chain carries TRBV18 and TRBJ2-3; 7 positions match TRBD2. Germline lookup yields CDR1 KGHSH and CDR2 LQKENI. The CDR3 totals 15 residues. V gave up 2 bases and J gave up 2 bases; unmatched junction bases: 4. CDR3 sequence reads: CASSPVGTTTDTQYF. As DNA, the CDR3 is TGTGCCAGCTCACCAGTTGGGACTACCACAGATACGCAGTATTTT.

The V gene is TRBV4-2, the J gene TRBJ2-7; 7 bases line up with TRBD2. This CDR3 has 15 amino acids. The germline V gene has CDR1 LGHNA and CDR2 YNFKEQ. V lost 6 bases and J lost 2; bases outside the gene matches: 10. The CDR3 sequence is CASRLAGPSPYEQYF. The CDR3 DNA follows: TGTGCCAGCAGATTAGCGGGCCCTAGCCCCTACGAGCAGTACTTC.

The rearrangement uses TRBV4-1 and TRBJ1-4; perhaps TRBD1 as D (6 bases). Trimming took 0 bases from V and 7 from J, leaving 15 bases between them. Germline loops: CDR1 MGHRA, CDR2 YSYEKL. The CDR3 covers 16 residues. The CDR3 DNA sequence: TGCGCCAGCAGCCAAGAACCGACAGGAGGCGGTGAAAAACTGTTTTTT. Amino acid sequence: CASSQEPTGGGEKLFF.

The chain joins TRBV29-1 to TRBJ1-1; D possibly corresponds to TRBD1 (5 bases). The CDR3 runs to 12 residues. The germline gives CDR1 SQVTM, CDR2 ANQGSEA. The V and J ends lost 6 bases and 11 bases respectively, with 19 bases between them. The CDR3 here is CSVRGSSLDAFF. For the CDR3, the DNA is TGCAGCGTCCGGGGGTCGTCTCTTGACGCTTTCTTT.

This chain links TRBV5-8 with TRBJ1-1; D is uncertain. Germline V gene lookup returns CDR1 SGHTS and CDR2 YDEGEE. V gave up 2 bases and J gave up 4 bases, with 15 bases separating them. The CDR3 totals 15 residues. The CDR3 region is CASSFGETTGTEAFF. CDR3 DNA: TGTGCCAGCAGCTTTGGAGAAACTACGGGCACTGAAGCTTTCTTT.

This clone was observed many times. The chain links TRBV21-1 to TRBJ1-4. TRBV21-1 is marked as a pseudogene. This CDR3 spans 15 amino acids. The CDR3 coding sequence is TGTGCCAGCAGTGCCCGACGGAGGGTTAATGAAAAACTGTTTTTT. Amino acid sequence: CASSARRRVNEKLFF.

A few counts support this clone. The CDR3 loop reads CASSRQGDQPQHF. The CDR3 DNA sequence: TGCGCCAGCAGTCGACAGGGCGATCAGCCCCAGCATTTT. The V gene is TRBV10-1, the J gene TRBJ1-5; 7 bases fit TRBD1. The CDR3 length is 13 residues. Germline CDR1 and CDR2: WNHNN and SYGVQD (reference sequence). V lost 5 bases, J lost 5 bases, and 3 bases stayed unmatched.

The chain recombines TRBV30 with TRBJ1-5, with no clear D. Germline V gene data show CDR1 as GTSNPN and CDR2 as SVGIG (reference sequence). The CDR3 extends over 14 amino acids. Trimming stripped 5 bases from V and 4 bases from J, with 15 bases between. The CDR3 nucleotides read TGTGCCTGGGACCGAGGCCAGAGAAATCAGCCCCAGCATTTT. This translates into CAWDRGQRNQPQHF.

This chain joins TRBV9 and TRBJ2-1, with TRBD2 matching 7 bases. Germline lookup yields CDR1 SGDLS and CDR2 YYNGEE. This CDR3 contains 16 residues. Trimming cost V 4 bases and J 7 bases; bases outside gene matches: 14. The CDR3 sequence: CASSPRGGLHINEQFF. The DNA for the CDR3 is TGTGCCAGCAGCCCGCGCGGGGGACTCCACATTAATGAGCAGTTCTTC.

The gene calls are TRBV30 and TRBJ1-4, with D maybe TRBD1 (5 bases). In germline, CDR1 is GTSNPN, CDR2 SVGIG (reference sequence). The CDR3 is 12 amino acids. This chain's CDR3 is CAGRREGEKLFF. The CDR3 coding sequence is TGTGCGGGGCGGAGGGAAGGGGAAAAACTGTTTTTT.

This clone appeared a few times. The chain is built from TRBV30 and TRBJ1-5; the D is unclear. CDR3 length equals 14 residues. Germline V gene sequence: CDR1 GTSNPN, CDR2 SVGIG (reference sequence). V was pared by 0 bases and J by 2 bases, with 8 bases between. CDR3 in DNA: TGTGCCTGGAGTGTACCCGGAGGCAATCAGCCCCAGCATTTT. It is translated as CAWSVPGGNQPQHF.

The V gene is TRBV7-3, the J gene TRBJ1-4; possibly TRBD1 for D (6 bases). Trimming took off 5 bases at V and 8 bases at J, with 18 bases between the two ends. There are 15 residues in the CDR3. Germline loops: CDR1 SGHTA, CDR2 FQGTGA. The CDR3 nucleotides read TGTGCCAGCAGCGGCCTTTGGCGCAGGGGAGAAAAACTGTTTTTT. This gives the protein CASSGLWRRGEKLFF.

The rearrangement uses TRBV2 and TRBJ2-1, with D possibly matching TRBD2 (6 bases). This CDR3 is built from 16 residues. Germline V CDR1 and CDR2: SNHLY, FYNNEI. V lost 6 bases and J lost 14, with 29 bases in between. The CDR3 DNA follows: TGTGCCAGCAGCTTGACACTAGCTCCCTCCCCGATGAGCGAGTTCTTC. Its protein product is CASSLTLAPSPMSEFF. Full variable domain (outside the CDR3, taken from reference TRBV2 and TRBJ2-1): EPEVTQTPSHQVTQMGQEVILRCVPISNHLYFYWYRQILGQKVEFLVSFYNNEISEKSEIFDDQFSVERPDGSNFTLKIRSTKLEDSAMYFCASSLTLAPSPMSEFFGPGTRLTVL.

This clone was picked up a small number of times. The rearrangement joins TRBV14 to TRBJ2-7; D is perhaps TRBD1 (5 bases). This CDR3 comprises 14 residues. From germline, CDR1 is SGHDN and CDR2 FVKESK. The V end lost 4 bases, the J end lost 2 bases, and 12 bases lay between the germline ends. In DNA, the CDR3 is TGTGCCAGCAGCCTTTCAGGGTTAACCTACGAGCAGTACTTC. Encoded protein: CASSLSGLTYEQYF.

This clone was observed a few times. This chain connects TRBV29-1 to TRBJ2-7; weak D call: TRBD1 (6 bases). This CDR3 has 16 residues. Trimming took off 3 bases at V and 6 bases at J, with 24 bases between the two ends. CDR1 SQVTM and CDR2 ANQGSEA come from the germline V gene. CDR3 coding DNA: TGCAGCGTTGACTACGGACAGAGGTCGACGACTGTCGAGCAGTACTTC. Protein sequence: CSVDYGQRSTTVEQYF.

This clone was observed a handful of times. The chain links TRBV15 to TRBJ1-2; possible D gene TRBD1, 5 bases. Trimming took 0 bases from V and 8 from J, leaving 16 bases between them. This CDR3 is 15 amino acids long. Germline loops: CDR1 LNHNV, CDR2 YYDKDF (reference sequence). DNA for the CDR3: TGTGCCACCAGCAGAGATATCGGCAGGGATGAGGGCTACACCTTC. The encoded protein is CATSRDIGRDEGYTF.

The V gene is TRBV15, the J gene TRBJ2-4; 8 bases match TRBD1. Germline V gene data show CDR1 as LNHNV and CDR2 as YYDKDF (reference sequence). J gave up 9 bases and V 4 bases, and 5 bases lay outside the gene matches. This CDR3 is 13 amino acids long. Written as DNA, the CDR3 is TGTGCCACCAGCATAGGACAGGGAAGCATTCAGTACTTC. It is translated as CATSIGQGSIQYF.

This clone turned up a few times. The rearrangement links TRBV10-1 to TRBJ1-4; TRBD1 aligns across 7 bases. This CDR3 is 12 amino acids long. CDR1 is WNHNN and CDR2 is SYGVQD in the germline V gene (reference sequence). V was pared by 7 bases and J by 6 bases, with 2 bases of the junction left unmatched. Here the CDR3 reads CASNRGDEKLFF. The CDR3 DNA is TGCGCCAGCAACAGGGGTGATGAAAAACTGTTTTTT.

This clone was seen a few times. CDR3 protein: CASSEPEGEAFF. In nucleotides, the CDR3 is TGCGCCAGCAGCGAGCCCGAGGGCGAAGCTTTCTTT. The chain has TRBV5-1 and TRBJ1-1; no clear D. CDR1 SGHRS and CDR2 YFSETQ come from the germline V gene. V was shortened by 4 bases and J by 8 bases, with 12 bases between the two germline ends. This CDR3 region has 12 residues.